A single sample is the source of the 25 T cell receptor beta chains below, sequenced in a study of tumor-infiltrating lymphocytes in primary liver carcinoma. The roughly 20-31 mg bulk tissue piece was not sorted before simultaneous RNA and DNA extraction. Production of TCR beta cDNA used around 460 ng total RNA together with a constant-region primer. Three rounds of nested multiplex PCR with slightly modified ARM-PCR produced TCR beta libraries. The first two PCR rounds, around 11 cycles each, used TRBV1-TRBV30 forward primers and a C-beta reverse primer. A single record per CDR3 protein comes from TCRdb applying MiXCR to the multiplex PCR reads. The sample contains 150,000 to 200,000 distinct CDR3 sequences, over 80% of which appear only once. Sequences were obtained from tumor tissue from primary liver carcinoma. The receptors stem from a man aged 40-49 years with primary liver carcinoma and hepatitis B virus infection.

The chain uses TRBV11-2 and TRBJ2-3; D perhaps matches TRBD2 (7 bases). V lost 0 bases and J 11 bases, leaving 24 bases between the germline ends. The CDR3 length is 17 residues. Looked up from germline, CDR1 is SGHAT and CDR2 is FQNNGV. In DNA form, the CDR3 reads TGTGCCAGCAGCTTAGATCCCCCGGGGGGCTACACACATAAGCAGTATTTT. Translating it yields CASSLDPPGGYTHKQYF.

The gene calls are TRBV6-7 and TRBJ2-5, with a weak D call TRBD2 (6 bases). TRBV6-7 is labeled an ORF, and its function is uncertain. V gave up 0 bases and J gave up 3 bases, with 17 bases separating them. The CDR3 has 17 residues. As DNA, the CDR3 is TGTGCCAGCAGTTACTCGAGTTGTCTAACGGGAGAAGAGACCCAGTACTTC. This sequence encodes CASSYSSCLTGEETQYF.

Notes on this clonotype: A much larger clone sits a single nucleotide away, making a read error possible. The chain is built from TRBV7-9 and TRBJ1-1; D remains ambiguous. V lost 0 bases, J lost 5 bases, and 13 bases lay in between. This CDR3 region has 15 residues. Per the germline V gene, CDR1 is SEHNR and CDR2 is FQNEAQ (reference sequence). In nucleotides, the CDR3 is TGTGCCAGCAGCTTAGCGCGGGCCGAGAAGACTGAAGCTTTCTTT. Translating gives CASSLARAEKTEAFF.

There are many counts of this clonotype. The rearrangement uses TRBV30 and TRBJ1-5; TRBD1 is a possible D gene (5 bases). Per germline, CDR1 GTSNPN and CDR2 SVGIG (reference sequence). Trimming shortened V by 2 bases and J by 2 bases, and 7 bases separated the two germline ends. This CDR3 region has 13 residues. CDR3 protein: CAWSPGGNQPQHF. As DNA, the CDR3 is TGTGCCTGGAGTCCGGGGGGCAATCAGCCCCAGCATTTT.

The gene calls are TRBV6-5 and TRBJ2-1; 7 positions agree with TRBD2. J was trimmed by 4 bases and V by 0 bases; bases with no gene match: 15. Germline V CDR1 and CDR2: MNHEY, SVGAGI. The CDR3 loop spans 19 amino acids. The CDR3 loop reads CASSYSGLAGQYRYNEQFF. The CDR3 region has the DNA TGTGCCAGCAGTTACTCCGGATTAGCGGGCCAATATAGGTACAATGAGCAGTTCTTC.

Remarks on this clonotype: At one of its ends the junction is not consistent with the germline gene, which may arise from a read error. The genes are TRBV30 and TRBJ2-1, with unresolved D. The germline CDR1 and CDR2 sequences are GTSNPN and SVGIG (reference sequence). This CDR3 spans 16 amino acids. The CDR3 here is CAWSRPWSESYKEQFF. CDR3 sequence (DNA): TGTGCCTGGAGTCGGCCGTGGTCTGAGTCCTACAAAGAGCAGTTCTTC.

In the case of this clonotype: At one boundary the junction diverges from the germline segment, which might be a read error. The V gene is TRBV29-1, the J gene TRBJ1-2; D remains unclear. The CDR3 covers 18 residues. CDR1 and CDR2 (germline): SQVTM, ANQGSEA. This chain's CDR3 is CSVGAPIGTQVVNYGYTF. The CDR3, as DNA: TGCAGCGTTGGGGCACCAATAGGAACTCAAGTGGTTAACTATGGTTACACCTTC.

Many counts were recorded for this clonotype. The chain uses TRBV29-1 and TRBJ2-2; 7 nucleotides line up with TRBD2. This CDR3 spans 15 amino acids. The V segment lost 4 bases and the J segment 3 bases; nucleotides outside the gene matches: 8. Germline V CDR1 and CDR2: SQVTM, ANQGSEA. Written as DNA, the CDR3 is TGCAGCGTTGTCACGGCGGGAGCGTACACCGGGGAGCTGTTTTTT. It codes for CSVVTAGAYTGELFF.

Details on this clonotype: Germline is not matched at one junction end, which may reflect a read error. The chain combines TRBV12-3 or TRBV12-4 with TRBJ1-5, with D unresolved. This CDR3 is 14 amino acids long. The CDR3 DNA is TGTGCCAGCAGTTTTCGGCTGGGCAATCAGCCCCAGAATTTT. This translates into CASSFRLGNQPQNF.

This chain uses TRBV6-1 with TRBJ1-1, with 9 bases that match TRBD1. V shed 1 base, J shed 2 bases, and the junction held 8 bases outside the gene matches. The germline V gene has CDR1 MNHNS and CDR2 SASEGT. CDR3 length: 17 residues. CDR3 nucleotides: TGTGCCAGCAGTGAAGGTGAAGGACAGGGGCCTAACACTGAAGCTTTCTTT. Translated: CASSEGEGQGPNTEAFF.

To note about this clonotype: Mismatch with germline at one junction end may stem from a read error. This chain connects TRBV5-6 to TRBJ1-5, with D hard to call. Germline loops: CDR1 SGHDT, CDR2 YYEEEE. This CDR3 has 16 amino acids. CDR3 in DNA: TGTGCCAGTAGCTACCACGGAGGACCGTCCAATCAGCCCCACCATTTT. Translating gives CASSYHGGPSNQPHHF.

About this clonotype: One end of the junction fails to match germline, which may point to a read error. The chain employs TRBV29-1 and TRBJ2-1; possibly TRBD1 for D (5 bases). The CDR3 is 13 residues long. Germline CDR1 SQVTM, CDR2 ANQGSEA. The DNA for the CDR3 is TGCAGCGTTGAGGGGCCAGCGAAAAATGAACAGTGCTTC. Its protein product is CSVEGPAKNEQCF.

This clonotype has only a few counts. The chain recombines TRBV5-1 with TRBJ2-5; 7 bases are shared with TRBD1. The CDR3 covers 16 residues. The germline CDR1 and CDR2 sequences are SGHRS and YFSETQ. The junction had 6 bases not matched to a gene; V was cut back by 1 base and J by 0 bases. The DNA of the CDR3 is TGCGCCAGCAGCTTGCTGACAGGGATGTACCAAGAGACCCAGTACTTC. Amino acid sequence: CASSLLTGMYQETQYF.

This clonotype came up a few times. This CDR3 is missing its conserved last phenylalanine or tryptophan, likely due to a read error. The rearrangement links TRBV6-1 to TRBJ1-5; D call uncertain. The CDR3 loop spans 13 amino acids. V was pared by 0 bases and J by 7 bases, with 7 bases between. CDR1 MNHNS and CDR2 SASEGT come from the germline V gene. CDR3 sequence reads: CASSEAKGQPQHL. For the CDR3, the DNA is TGTGCCAGCAGTGAAGCGAAGGGACAGCCCCAGCATTTA.

The CDR3 protein is CASSQELGMNEQFF. The CDR3 coding sequence is TGTGCCAGCAGCCAAGAGCTAGGAATGAATGAGCAGTTCTTC. The chain has TRBV4-2 and TRBJ2-1; D is unresolved. The CDR3 covers 14 residues. The V end was cut by 0 bases, the J end by 7 bases, with 10 bases between. Per the germline V gene, CDR1 is LGHNA and CDR2 is YNFKEQ.

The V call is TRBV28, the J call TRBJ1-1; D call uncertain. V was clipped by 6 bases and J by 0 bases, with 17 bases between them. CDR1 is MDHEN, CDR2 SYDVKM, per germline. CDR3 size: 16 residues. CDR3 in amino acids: CASRRTEIALNTEAFF. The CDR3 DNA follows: TGTGCCAGCAGGAGAACGGAGATAGCATTGAACACTGAAGCTTTCTTT.

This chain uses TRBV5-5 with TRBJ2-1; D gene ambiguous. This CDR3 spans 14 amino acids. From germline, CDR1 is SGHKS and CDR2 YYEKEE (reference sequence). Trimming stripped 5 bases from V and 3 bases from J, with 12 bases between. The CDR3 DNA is TGTGCCAGCAGTGACGGGCTGAGCTACAATGAGCAGTTCTTC. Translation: CASSDGLSYNEQFF.

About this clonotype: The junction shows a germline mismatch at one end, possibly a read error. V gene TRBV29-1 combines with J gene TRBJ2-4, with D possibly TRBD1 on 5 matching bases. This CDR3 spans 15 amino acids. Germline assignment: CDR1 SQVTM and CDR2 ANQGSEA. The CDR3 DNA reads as TGCAGCGTTGAAGATGCCAGGGTGGCCAAAAACATTCATTACTTC. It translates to CSVEDARVAKNIHYF.

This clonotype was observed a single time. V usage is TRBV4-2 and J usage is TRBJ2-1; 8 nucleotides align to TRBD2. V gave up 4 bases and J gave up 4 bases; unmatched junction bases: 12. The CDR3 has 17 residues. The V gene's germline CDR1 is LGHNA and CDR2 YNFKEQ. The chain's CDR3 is CASSLAGASGWYNEQFF. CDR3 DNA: TGTGCCAGCAGCCTAGCAGGGGCTAGCGGGTGGTACAATGAGCAGTTCTTC.

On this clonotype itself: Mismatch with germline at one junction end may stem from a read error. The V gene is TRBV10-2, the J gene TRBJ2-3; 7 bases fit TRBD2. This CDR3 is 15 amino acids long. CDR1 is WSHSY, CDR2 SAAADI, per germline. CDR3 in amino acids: CASSESKAGMDTQYF. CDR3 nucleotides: TGCGCCAGCAGTGAGTCAAAAGCGGGAATGGATACGCAATATTTT.

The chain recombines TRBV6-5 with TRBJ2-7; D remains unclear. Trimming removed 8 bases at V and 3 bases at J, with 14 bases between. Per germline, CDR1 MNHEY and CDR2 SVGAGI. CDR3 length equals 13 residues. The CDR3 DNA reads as TGTGCCAGCTGTCTTACCGGGCTCTACGAGCAGTACTTC. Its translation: CASCLTGLYEQYF.

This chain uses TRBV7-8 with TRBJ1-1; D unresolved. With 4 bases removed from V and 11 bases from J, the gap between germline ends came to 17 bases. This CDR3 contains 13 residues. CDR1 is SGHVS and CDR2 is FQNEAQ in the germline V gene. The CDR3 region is CASSSEQNRGAFF. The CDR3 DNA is TGTGCCAGCAGCTCAGAGCAGAACCGAGGGGCTTTCTTT.

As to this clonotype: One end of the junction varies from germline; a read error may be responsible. The CDR3 is CAISTGGITEVFF. DNA for the CDR3: TGTGCCATCAGCACAGGGGGGATTACTGAAGTTTTCTTT. J is TRBJ1-1 and V is TRBV6-6; 8 bases match TRBD1. CDR3 length equals 13 residues. Germline V CDR1 and CDR2: MNHNY, SVGAGI (reference sequence).

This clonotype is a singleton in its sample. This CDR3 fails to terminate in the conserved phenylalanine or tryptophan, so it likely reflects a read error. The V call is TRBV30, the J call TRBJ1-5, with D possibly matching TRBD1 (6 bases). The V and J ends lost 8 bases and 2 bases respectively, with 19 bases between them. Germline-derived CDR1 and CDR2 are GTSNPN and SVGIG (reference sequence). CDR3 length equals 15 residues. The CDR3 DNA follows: TGTGCCCGGGCCCTCGCGGGGGGCCGCAATCAGCCCCAGCATTAT. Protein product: CARALAGGRNQPQHY.

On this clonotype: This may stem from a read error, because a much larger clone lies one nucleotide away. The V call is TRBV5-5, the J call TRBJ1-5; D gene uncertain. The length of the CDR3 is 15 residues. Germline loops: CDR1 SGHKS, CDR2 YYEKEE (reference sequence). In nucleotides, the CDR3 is TGTGCCGGCAGCTTGGCCGGCTCCTTTGGGCAGCCCCAGCATTTT. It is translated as CAGSLAGSFGQPQHF.